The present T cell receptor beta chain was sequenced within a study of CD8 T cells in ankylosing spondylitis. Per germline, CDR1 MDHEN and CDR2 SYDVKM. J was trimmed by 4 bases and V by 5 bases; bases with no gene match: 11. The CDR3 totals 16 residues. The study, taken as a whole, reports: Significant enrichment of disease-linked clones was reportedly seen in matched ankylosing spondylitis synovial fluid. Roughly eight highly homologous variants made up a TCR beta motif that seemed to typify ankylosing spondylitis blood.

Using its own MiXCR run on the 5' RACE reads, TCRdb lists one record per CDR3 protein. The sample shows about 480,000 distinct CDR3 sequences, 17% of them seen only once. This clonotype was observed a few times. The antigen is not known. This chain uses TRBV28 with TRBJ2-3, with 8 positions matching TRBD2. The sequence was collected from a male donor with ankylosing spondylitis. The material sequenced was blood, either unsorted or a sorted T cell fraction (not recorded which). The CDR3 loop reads CASSTRGLVKPDTQYF. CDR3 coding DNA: TGTGCCAGCAGTACAAGGGGACTAGTTAAACCAGATACGCAGTATTTT. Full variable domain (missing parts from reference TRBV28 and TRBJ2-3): DVKVTQSSRYLVKRTGEKVFLECVQDMDHENMFWYRQDPGLGLRLIYFSYDVKMKEKGDIPEGYSVSREKKERFSLILESASTNQTSMYLCASSTRGLVKPDTQYFGPGTRLTVL.